This record looks at one T cell receptor (beta chain) sequence and its context. Its antigen is currently unknown. The PCR ran on 60 Vbeta and 13 Jbeta primers. Repertoires were generated with immunoSEQ multiplex PCR, while TCRdb's copy carries only in-frame clones and drops some. The data contain 180,000 or so clones, roughly 87% of them singletons. At sampling all donors were nominally healthy, likely with unrecorded immune exposures. This entry comes from a study of cytomegalovirus exposure and HLA in healthy donors. The study, taken as a whole, reports: Some TCR beta chains (roughly 160 of them) were listed as cytomegalovirus-associated. Rare TCR sequences predominated, though certain public TCRs were found in many donors. HLA alleles showed associations with 16,951 TCR beta sequences in a later analysis, at a 0.05 false discovery rate.

V lost 4 bases and J lost 8; bases outside the gene matches: 9. CDR1 and CDR2 (germline): MGHDK, SYGVNS. The CDR3 spans 15 residues. This TCR was recovered from a man aged 35 to 55 in good health and CMV-seronegative. The sample consisted of PBMCs. V and J are TRBV25-1 and TRBJ2-1; 9 bases fit TRBD2. The CDR3 loop is CASSGLAGGPDEQFF. The DNA of the CDR3 is TGTGCCAGCAGTGGTTTGGCGGGAGGGCCGGATGAGCAGTTCTTC.